The 25 T cell receptor beta chains below all came from one sample that was sequenced in a study of blood T cells in healthy people across ages. A J-beta primer mix and a sample-barcoded 5' primer were used in a second PCR of about 7 to 12 cycles. TCRdb fed the 5' RACE reads into MiXCR, producing one record per CDR3 protein. This table holds about 1,500,000 distinct CDR3 sequences, about 40% found once. Sequencing used blood. These receptors all come from a woman in her late teens or twenties in good health.

The sample holds a few counts of this clonotype. V gene TRBV7-2 combines with J gene TRBJ2-3; 9 positions agree with TRBD2. The CDR3 runs 16 residues. With 2 bases clipped from V and 5 bases from J, the junction kept 8 bases outside the gene matches. CDR1 and CDR2 from the germline V gene are SGHTA and FQGNSA. The chain's CDR3 is CASSLRGGGEGDTQYF. The CDR3 bases are TGTGCCAGCAGCTTACGCGGCGGGGGGGAGGGAGATACGCAGTATTTT. Based on the CDR3 plus reference TRBV7-2 and TRBJ2-3, the full variable domain is GAGVSQSPSNKVTEKGKDVELRCDPISGHTALYWYRQSLGQGLEFLIYFQGNSAPDKSGLPSDRFSAERTGGSVSTLTIQRTQQEDSAVYLCASSLRGGGEGDTQYFGPGTRLTVL.

The gene calls are TRBV27 and TRBJ1-2; 9 bases are shared with TRBD1. The CDR3 totals 16 residues. Trimming at V came to 0 bases and at J to 2 bases, leaving 4 bases not matched to a gene. The germline CDR1 and CDR2 sequences are MNHEY and SMNVEV (reference sequence). The CDR3 protein is CASSLSGQGINYGYTF. CDR3 sequence (DNA): TGTGCCAGCAGTTTATCCGGACAGGGGATAAACTATGGCTACACCTTC.

CDR3 coding DNA: TGTGCCTCGGCGGTCAGGGAAAGTAATCAGCCCCAGCATTTT. Translation gives CASAVRESNQPQHF. This chain links TRBV28 with TRBJ1-5; tentatively, D is TRBD1 (5 bases). The CDR3 loop spans 14 amino acids. V dropped 11 bases and J dropped 4 bases, with 18 bases sitting between them. Germline CDR1 is MDHEN and CDR2 is SYDVKM.

This CDR3 is CASSTDWYNEQYF. As DNA, the CDR3 is TGTGCCAGCAGTACAGACTGGTACAATGAGCAGTACTTC. The V call is TRBV6-5, the J call TRBJ2-7; no clear D gene. Germline CDR1 is MNHEY and CDR2 is SVGAGI. The CDR3 contains 13 residues. Deletions cut 5 bases from V and 7 bases from J, with 15 bases between.

This clonotype was found a few times. The chain has TRBV7-2 and TRBJ2-1; the match to TRBD2 covers 9 bases. V lost 1 base, J lost 6 bases, and 7 bases stayed unmatched. CDR1 and CDR2 from the germline V gene are SGHTA and FQGNSA. The CDR3 length is 16 residues. In DNA, the CDR3 is TGTGCCAGCAGCTTAGGCGCAACTAGCGGGCCCAATGAGCAGTTCTTC. Residues: CASSLGATSGPNEQFF.

The chain employs TRBV21-1 and TRBJ1-2. TRBV21-1 is tagged as a pseudogene. The length of the CDR3 is 14 residues. The CDR3, as DNA: TGTGCCAGCGTGGCCGAGAGGGCAGAGTATGGCTACACCTTC. Amino acids: CASVAERAEYGYTF.

Regarding this clonotype: Germline and junction disagree at one end, which may indicate a read error. The rearrangement uses TRBV7-9 and TRBJ2-5; D may be TRBD2 (5 bases). This CDR3 has 15 residues. Germline loops: CDR1 SEHNR, CDR2 FQNEAQ (reference sequence). In nucleotides, the CDR3 is TGTGGCAGCAGCTTGATGGTAGCGCCCCAAGAGACCCAGTACTTC. Encoded protein: CGSSLMVAPQETQYF.

This chain links TRBV20-1 with TRBJ2-1, with 8 bases fitting TRBD1. The CDR3 totals 12 residues. Trimming cost V 8 bases and J 5 bases; bases outside gene matches: 5. The germline V gene has CDR1 DFQATT and CDR2 SNEGSKA (reference sequence). The CDR3 DNA is TGCAGTAGTAGGACAGGGAACAATGAGCAGTTCTTC. Translating gives CSSRTGNNEQFF.

The V and J genes are TRBV6-2 or TRBV6-3 and TRBJ1-1; D unclear. This CDR3 spans 13 amino acids. CDR1 MNHEY and CDR2 SVGEGT come from the germline V gene. Trimming took off 1 base at V and 1 base at J, with 4 bases between the two ends. Here the CDR3 reads CASSYWANTEAFF. CDR3 DNA: TGTGCCAGCAGTTACTGGGCGAACACTGAAGCTTTCTTT.

This clonotype was detected only a few times. The genes are TRBV20-1 and TRBJ2-1; the match to TRBD2 covers 7 bases. This CDR3 region has 19 residues. V dropped 3 bases and J dropped 0; count of bases not matched to a gene: 17. CDR1 and CDR2 from the germline V gene are DFQATT and SNEGSKA (reference sequence). The CDR3 bases are TGCAGTGCTAGGGTCTCCATAGCGGACGGGAGGAGCTCCTACAATGAGCAGTTCTTC. This codes for CSARVSIADGRSSYNEQFF.

This clonotype was counted between two and nine times. The CDR3 region has the DNA TGTGCCAGCCGAGGGGAAATCGAGCAGTTCTTC. Protein: CASRGEIEQFF. The chain employs TRBV7-2 and TRBJ2-1; tentatively, D is TRBD1 or TRBD2 (5 bases each). Germline V gives CDR1 SGHTA, CDR2 FQGNSA. The CDR3 is made up of 11 amino acids. V gave up 8 bases and J gave up 10 bases, with 12 bases separating them.

Here the CDR3 DNA reads TGTGCCAGTAGTATCGGGGGGGATAACGAGCAGTACTTC. Residues: CASSIGGDNEQYF. V and J are TRBV19 and TRBJ2-7; 8 nucleotides line up with TRBD2. The CDR3 extends over 13 amino acids. Trimming removed 3 bases from V and 5 bases from J; junction bases left unmatched: 3. Germline V gene data show CDR1 as LNHDA and CDR2 as SQIVND (reference sequence).

Turning to this clonotype: Relative to the germline gene, one junction end is altered; a read error may explain this. The chain has TRBV5-5 and TRBJ2-6; TRBD1 might be the D (5 bases). Germline CDR1 is SGHKS and CDR2 is YYEKEE (reference sequence). The CDR3 consists of 15 residues. The CDR3 bases are TGTGCCAGCAGCTTGACAGATGCTGGGGCCAACGTCCTGACTTTT. This gives the protein CASSLTDAGANVLTF.

This clonotype occurred a few times. This chain uses TRBV7-3 with TRBJ1-2; tentative D call: TRBD1 (6 bases). The V gene lost 5 bases and the J gene lost 9 bases, with 13 bases spanning the gap. This CDR3 is 12 amino acids long. Germline-derived CDR1 and CDR2 are SGHTA and FQGTGA. CDR3: CASSPGQSSYTF. The CDR3 nucleotides read TGTGCCAGCAGCCCAGGACAGAGTAGCTACACCTTC. The whole variable domain, remainder taken from reference TRBV7-3 and TRBJ1-2, is GAGVSQTPSNKVTEKGKYVELRCDPISGHTALYWYRQSLGQGPEFLIYFQGTGAADDSGLPNDRFFAVRPEGSVSTLKIQRTERGDSAVYLCASSPGQSSYTFGSGTRLTVV.

This clonotype was counted a few times. This chain uses TRBV20-1 with TRBJ2-4, with D possibly TRBD1 on 7 matching bases. With 0 bases removed from V and 13 bases from J, the gap between germline ends came to 19 bases. The CDR3 is made up of 14 amino acids. Germline V gene lookup returns CDR1 DFQATT and CDR2 SNEGSKA (reference sequence). The CDR3 region is CSAREGGGTGRQYF. Here the CDR3 DNA reads TGCAGTGCTAGAGAAGGAGGGGGCACCGGTCGGCAGTACTTC.

The chain has TRBV5-1 and TRBJ2-5; D is undetermined. The DNA matches TRBJ2-1 better at its end, which makes the J call doubtful. The CDR3 runs 11 residues. Per germline, CDR1 SGHRS and CDR2 YFSETQ. The CDR3 sequence: CASSLQETQFF. In nucleotides, the CDR3 is TGCGCCAGCAGCTTGCAAGAGACCCAGTTCTTC.

This clonotype appeared a single time. The chain recombines TRBV19 with TRBJ1-5; tentative D call: TRBD1 (5 bases). The CDR3 loop spans 14 amino acids. Germline lookup yields CDR1 LNHDA and CDR2 SQIVND (reference sequence). The ends were cut back, 0 bases at V and 8 bases at J, with 11 bases in the middle. The CDR3 DNA reads TGTGCCAGTAGTATAGATCAGTCGGGGGAGCCCCAGCATTTT. Encoded protein: CASSIDQSGEPQHF.

This clonotype was seen ten or more times. The chain employs TRBV29-1 and TRBJ2-5, with D unresolved. The length of the CDR3 is 11 residues. Trimming took off 7 bases at V and 4 bases at J, with 10 bases between the two ends. CDR1 is SQVTM, CDR2 ANQGSEA, per germline. In nucleotides, the CDR3 is TGCAGCGACCCTAGTGTAGAGACCCAGTACTTC. This sequence encodes CSDPSVETQYF.

This clonotype has a handful of counts. The chain carries TRBV10-2 and TRBJ2-5, with 7 bases lining up with TRBD1. V lost 6 bases and J lost 3; bases outside the gene matches: 4. The CDR3 is 13 amino acids. The germline gives CDR1 WSHSY, CDR2 SAAADI. This CDR3 reads CASREQGKETQYF. The CDR3 region has the DNA TGCGCCAGCAGAGAACAGGGGAAAGAGACCCAGTACTTC.

In its sample, this clonotype was seen a few times. The chain couples TRBV20-1 to TRBJ2-3, with 9 bases lining up with TRBD2. CDR3 size: 15 residues. Germline V gene data show CDR1 as DFQATT and CDR2 as SNEGSKA (reference sequence). V was pared by 3 bases and J by 2 bases, with 6 bases of the junction left unmatched. This CDR3 is CSARVGLAYTDTQYF. The CDR3 DNA follows: TGCAGTGCTAGGGTTGGACTAGCGTACACAGATACGCAGTATTTT.

This chain links TRBV4-1 with TRBJ2-5, with D perhaps being TRBD1 or TRBD2 (5 bases each). The V and J ends lost 0 bases and 11 bases respectively, with 19 bases between them. The CDR3 extends over 15 amino acids. Germline V gives CDR1 MGHRA, CDR2 YSYEKL. This CDR3 is CASSQEVAGTREQYF. For the CDR3, the DNA is TGCGCCAGCAGCCAAGAAGTTGCAGGGACGAGGGAGCAGTACTTC.

This clonotype was picked up many times. V and J are TRBV20-1 and TRBJ2-7; D is possibly TRBD1 or TRBD2 (5 bases each). Trimming removed 0 bases at V and 2 bases at J, with 14 bases between. Germline loops: CDR1 DFQATT, CDR2 SNEGSKA (reference sequence). This CDR3 comprises 15 residues. The CDR3 DNA follows: TGCAGTGCTAGAGAGCTCCCCACGGGACCCTACGAGCAGTACTTC. Its translation: CSARELPTGPYEQYF.

This clonotype turned up a few times. The rearrangement uses TRBV27 and TRBJ2-5; D is unresolved. The J call may be mistaken, given a closer DNA end match to TRBJ2-7. In germline, CDR1 is MNHEY, CDR2 SMNVEV (reference sequence). CDR3 size: 13 residues. CDR3 bases: TGTGCCAGCAGTTTAGATGTAGGGTCCGAGCAGTACTTC. Residues: CASSLDVGSEQYF.

The gene calls are TRBV5-1 and TRBJ2-3, with 9 nucleotides matching TRBD1. CDR1 SGHRS and CDR2 YFSETQ come from the germline V gene. Trimming took 0 bases from V and 2 from J; bases not matched to a gene: 7. This CDR3 contains 17 residues. The chain's CDR3 is CASSLGGQGSATDTQYF. The CDR3 nucleotides are TGCGCCAGCAGCTTGGGCGGACAGGGGTCTGCCACAGATACGCAGTATTTT.

This chain connects TRBV5-1 to TRBJ2-1; D remains unclear. This CDR3 comprises 13 residues. Germline CDR1 is SGHRS and CDR2 is YFSETQ. Trimming cost V 2 bases and J 5 bases, with 8 bases left between them. This chain's CDR3 is CASSLSPHNEQFF. The CDR3 nucleotides read TGCGCCAGCAGCTTAAGCCCCCACAATGAGCAGTTCTTC. Together with reference TRBV5-1 and TRBJ2-1, the CDR3 gives the full variable domain: KAGVTQTPRYLIKTRGQQVTLSCSPISGHRSVSWYQQTPGQGLQFLFEYFSETQRNKGNFPGRFSGRQFSNSRSEMNVSTLELGDSALYLCASSLSPHNEQFFGPGTRLTVL.